The TCR beta chain under discussion was sequenced for a study of response to subunit inactivated influenza vaccine. Germline lookup yields CDR1 MNHEY and CDR2 SVGEGT. V was clipped by 6 bases and J by 7 bases; unmatched bases: 17. This CDR3 contains 17 residues. TCRdb recomputed calls from the RT-PCR reads with MiXCR, one row per CDR3 protein. The data hold over 400,000 distinct CDR3 sequences, with 10% to 15% observed a single time. The chain couples TRBV6-2 or TRBV6-3 to TRBJ2-7; the match to TRBD2 covers 11 bases. The TCR comes from a man over 45 who received an inactivated influenza vaccine. Material: PBMCs from blood, obtained roughly 48 days after vaccination. The CDR3 loop is CASRTGTSGSAVREQYF. The CDR3 DNA is TGTGCCAGCAGGACCGGGACTAGCGGTTCGGCCGTTAGAGAGCAGTACTTC.